The 7 T cell receptor beta chains below were found in one sample sequenced in a study of T cells in Graves' hyperthyroidism and ophthalmopathy (dated by TCRdb to between 2018 and 2021). Library preparation was by multiplex PCR. Instrument used: Illumina HiSeq 2000. The TCR beta CDR3 regions were amplified from the RNA transcripts. The first round of RT-PCR for the TCR CDR3 was performed with the HTBI primer set and the Qiagen OneStep RT-PCR kit. In TCRdb, the public reads were trimmed at Q25 with fastp and aligned with MiXCR, with productive beta chains retained. Rows are combined by CDR3 protein, so each entry shows the most common genes and DNA. This sample lists about 380,000 distinct CDR3 sequences; approximately 17% were detected once. The ten biggest clones cover 40% of the sample. The sample consisted of blood. These receptors were collected from a man aged 18 to 30 with Graves' ophthalmopathy.

About this clonotype itself: A much larger clone sits a single nucleotide away, making a read error possible. The chain employs TRBV5-1 and TRBJ1-6, with D maybe TRBD1 (5 bases). The CDR3 is 16 amino acids. Germline V gene lookup returns CDR1 SGHRS and CDR2 YFSETQ. V shed 5 bases and J shed 11 bases, with 23 bases lying between them. Written as DNA, the CDR3 is TGCGCCAGCAGAGCGGCCTACGGGGGAGCAAATCCACCCCTCCACTTT. Its translation: CASRAAYGGANPPLHF.

This clonotype was observed at least ten times. The gene calls are TRBV11-2 and TRBJ2-7; 9 positions agree with TRBD1. Germline CDR1 and CDR2: SGHAT and FQNNGV. The CDR3 has 15 residues. V was clipped by 5 bases and J by 5 bases; unmatched bases: 10. The CDR3 is CASSIRTGVGNEQYF. The CDR3 DNA reads as TGTGCCAGCAGCATAAGGACAGGGGTAGGAAACGAGCAGTACTTC.

The J gene is TRBJ2-1, the V gene TRBV7-9, with TRBD2 identical over 12 bases. With 4 bases clipped from V and 8 bases from J, the junction kept 6 bases outside the gene matches. In germline, CDR1 is SEHNR, CDR2 FQNEAQ (reference sequence). This CDR3 is built from 15 residues. CDR3 nucleotide sequence: TGTGCCAGCAGCTCCCTAGCGGGGGGGCCCTATGAGCAGTTCTTC. Translation: CASSSLAGGPYEQFF.

The chain combines TRBV10-2 with TRBJ1-5; D ambiguous. CDR3 length: 14 amino acids. Germline CDR1 is WSHSY and CDR2 is SAAADI. The V gene lost 2 bases and the J gene lost 5 bases, with 10 bases spanning the gap. The DNA for the CDR3 is TGCGCCAGCAGTGAGAATGGGTTTCATCAGCCCCAGCATTTT. This translates into CASSENGFHQPQHF.

V usage is TRBV6-2 or TRBV6-3 and J usage is TRBJ1-1; D is uncertain. V was trimmed by 2 bases and J by 5 bases, leaving 9 bases between them. The CDR3 sequence is 13 residues long. Germline V gene sequence: CDR1 MNHEY, CDR2 SVGEGT. Written as DNA, the CDR3 is TGTGCCAGCAGTTACGGGTGTCGTACTGAAGCTTTCTTT. Its protein product is CASSYGCRTEAFF.

There are a few counts of this clonotype. This chain links TRBV7-7 with TRBJ2-7, with a possible D match to TRBD2 (7 bases). The CDR3 is 15 amino acids. Germline V gives CDR1 SSHAT, CDR2 FNYEAQ (reference sequence). V dropped 5 bases and J dropped 6 bases, with 20 bases sitting between them. CDR3 region: CASSPAFGGLGEQYF. For the CDR3, the DNA is TGTGCCAGCAGCCCAGCCTTCGGGGGGCTGGGCGAGCAGTACTTC.

The CDR3 region has the DNA TGTGCCAGCAGTTCCCCTCCGGGACAAACTAGTGACGAGCAGTACTTC. Its translation is CASSSPPGQTSDEQYF. The V and J genes are TRBV12-3 or TRBV12-4 and TRBJ2-7; perhaps TRBD1 as D (6 bases). This CDR3 contains 16 residues. The V and J ends lost 4 bases and 5 bases respectively, with 21 bases between them.